This entry describes one TCR beta chain. Its antigen has not been determined. Base-call qualities are not available, and no considerably larger clone is one nucleotide away. Whole blood was collected in K2EDTA tubes by collaborating institutions according to the institutions' own protocols. Collaborator samples were shipped for TCRbeta analysis as frozen whole blood, isolated PBMCs, or DNA extracted from either sample type. Germline trimming amounts to 5 bases on V and 9 bases on J, with 16 as the count of junction bases outside the gene matches. The germline V gene yields SGHRS for CDR1 and YFSETQ for CDR2. Spanning cysteine to phenylalanine, the CDR3 consists of 16 amino acids. The sequence is cut down to CDR3 DNA, 48 bases in frame from base 1. TCRbeta CDR3 regions were amplified from genomic DNA using the immunoSEQ Assay, a bias-controlled multiplex PCR. The paper's data handling went like this. The number of nucleated cells in each sample was estimated from the amplification of reference gene primers within the assay. To quantify the absolute abundance of each unique TCRbeta CDR3 rearrangement, sequence reads were collapsed and filtered. For each sample, productive Simpson clonality was calculated as the square root of Simpson's diversity index over productive rearrangements. The source is immuneACCESS, and TCRdb retained only in-frame sequences with V and J called. Part of the clones is not carried over; for the studies checked, unresolved V genes explain less than half of this, and the remainder is unexplained. The V and J calls and the clone size are those of that table, but D and trimming were determined from the DNA. The sample table shows around 140,000 clones, and 60% to 80% are seen once. The top ten clones comprise approximately 9.4% of the sample.

The sample belongs to a study of blood T cell repertoires in COVID-19 (dated by TCRdb to the early 2020s). For the study in its entirety: Collaborator samples came from the United States, Italy and Spain and covered acute and convalescent phases of COVID-19. The prospective study material was composed of cDNA or gDNA derived from T cells, B-cell-depleted T cells, or PBMCs. The dataset comprised deeply sampled blood TCRbeta repertoires from subjects exposed to, actively infected with, or recovered from COVID-19. A freely available public database, intended as a resource for researchers studying the immune response to SARS-CoV-2, is where the repertoires were released. The samples were drawn from the first 160 participants of the ongoing ImmuneRACE study and from more than 1,000 subjects provided by 6 global collaborators. Nearly every sample came with metadata listing a de-identified subject ID, COVID-19 status, age in years and sex. Where HLA class I and class II types were available, the types were taken from metadata supplied by the sample provider, not from assay-based typing.

Findings and caveats that apply to the study as a whole: The amount of clinical and demographic metadata varied by source and participant and was provided uncurated.

Rearrangement joined TRBV5-1 to TRBJ2-2; the central 7 bases match TRBD1. Sequenced material: peripheral blood. This receptor was identified in a woman aged 45-60 years with active or convalescent COVID-19. The DNA sequence is TGCGCCAGCAGTTCGACAGGGCGAACATCAACCAGGGAGCTGTTTTTT. Its protein reads: CASSSTGRTSTRELFF.